Below are 11 T cell receptor beta chains sequenced from a single sample in a study of shared clonotypes between healthy human individuals. Data came from immunoSEQ multiplex PCR; TCRdb stores just in-frame clones and leaves some out. This table holds over a million clones, approximately 76% found once. The sequencing input was memory CD4+ T cells sorted from blood. Subset described: CD45RA-negative fraction. The receptors stem from a young man in good health.

The J gene is TRBJ1-5, the V gene TRBV2; the D is unclear. The ends were cut back, 4 bases at V and 7 bases at J, with 11 bases in the middle. Germline V gene sequence: CDR1 SNHLY, CDR2 FYNNEI. The CDR3 spans 13 residues. CDR3 nucleotides: TGTGCCAGCAGTGGGGCAGGTGGGCAGCCCCAGCATTTT. Translating it yields CASSGAGGQPQHF.

This clone was counted once. This rearrangement joins TRBV5-5 to TRBJ2-6, with a possible D match to TRBD2 (5 bases). The CDR3 has 17 amino acids. The germline V gene encodes CDR1 SGHKS and CDR2 YYEKEE (reference sequence). V lost 0 bases and J 0 bases, leaving 10 bases between the germline ends. CDR3 amino acids: CASSLAPRGSGANVLTF. For the CDR3, the DNA is TGTGCCAGCAGCTTGGCCCCTCGGGGCTCTGGGGCCAACGTCCTGACTTTC.

This clone was counted ten times or more. The J gene is TRBJ2-5, the V gene TRBV2; maybe TRBD2 (5 bases). V was clipped by 7 bases and J by 7 bases, with 16 bases between them. The germline V gene has CDR1 SNHLY and CDR2 FYNNEI. CDR3 size: 13 residues. The CDR3 nucleotides read TGTGCCAGCAAATTTACCAGAGAGGGGACCCAGTACTTC. It specifies CASKFTREGTQYF.

In its sample, this clone was seen many times. This sequence joins TRBV5-1 and TRBJ2-1, with D uncertain. CDR3 size: 14 residues. V lost 4 bases to trimming and J lost 0 bases, with 8 bases between them. CDR1 is SGHRS, CDR2 YFSETQ, per germline. The CDR3 sequence is CASSQERSYNEQFF. The CDR3 DNA sequence: TGCGCCAGCAGCCAAGAACGCTCCTACAATGAGCAGTTCTTC. The full variable domain, rest sourced from reference TRBV5-1 and TRBJ2-1, is KAGVTQTPRYLIKTRGQQVTLSCSPISGHRSVSWYQQTPGQGLQFLFEYFSETQRNKGNFPGRFSGRQFSNSRSEMNVSTLELGDSALYLCASSQERSYNEQFFGPGTRLTVL.

This clone has just one count. The chain has TRBV5-1 and TRBJ2-7; 10 nucleotides match TRBD2. Germline V gene sequence: CDR1 SGHRS, CDR2 YFSETQ. The ends lost 3 bases at V and 1 base at J; junction bases unmatched: 4. The CDR3 loop spans 15 amino acids. The CDR3 region is CASSSPTSGSYEQYF. The DNA for the CDR3 is TGCGCCAGCAGCTCCCCGACTAGCGGGTCCTACGAGCAGTACTTC.

The chain recombines TRBV25-1 with TRBJ1-5; maybe TRBD1 (5 bases). Trimming stripped 2 bases from V and 1 base from J, with 6 bases between. The CDR3 totals 14 residues. CDR1 and CDR2 from the germline V gene are MGHDK and SYGVNS. The CDR3 bases are TGTGCCAGCAGTGAAGGGGGGAGCAATCAGCCCCAGCATTTT. This codes for CASSEGGSNQPQHF. Drawing the rest from reference TRBV25-1 and TRBJ1-5, the complete variable domain is EADIYQTPRYLVIGTGKKITLECSQTMGHDKMYWYQQDPGMELHLIHYSYGVNSTEKGDLSSESTVSRIRTEHFPLTLESARPSHTSQYLCASSEGGSNQPQHFGDGTRLSIL.

This chain links TRBV6-5 with TRBJ2-7; D not resolved. Germline CDR1 MNHEY, CDR2 SVGAGI. The CDR3 is 13 amino acids. V was cut by 6 bases and J by 3 bases, with 12 bases left in between. The CDR3 DNA reads TGTGCCAGCAGACCGGAAGGCCGCTACGAGCAGTACTTC. Its translation: CASRPEGRYEQYF.

V and J are TRBV9 and TRBJ2-4, with 12 bases aligning to TRBD2. The V gene end was trimmed by 0 bases and the J gene end by 5 bases; junction bases not matched to a gene: 6. This CDR3 comprises 17 residues. Germline assignment: CDR1 SGDLS and CDR2 YYNGEE. CDR3 residues: CASSVARTSGAQNIQYF. CDR3 DNA sequence: TGTGCCAGCAGCGTAGCCCGGACTAGCGGGGCCCAAAACATTCAGTACTTC.

J is TRBJ1-2 and V is TRBV4-3; D gene uncertain. V lost 5 bases, J lost 8 bases, and 18 bases lay in between. In germline, CDR1 is LGHNA, CDR2 YSLEER. CDR3 size: 14 residues. CDR3 in amino acids: CASSRAPGVGGYTF. The CDR3 region has the DNA TGCGCCAGCAGCAGGGCCCCTGGGGTTGGGGGCTACACCTTC.

This clone was observed once. This chain uses TRBV5-1 with TRBJ2-5, with 11 bases identical to TRBD2. Trimming took 7 bases from V and 1 from J; bases not matched to a gene: 3. CDR1 is SGHRS and CDR2 is YFSETQ in the germline V gene. The CDR3 totals 14 residues. CDR3 protein: CASGSGGAQETQYF. CDR3 in DNA: TGCGCCAGCGGTAGCGGGGGGGCCCAAGAGACCCAGTACTTC. The variable domain in full, completed from reference TRBV5-1 and TRBJ2-5, reads KAGVTQTPRYLIKTRGQQVTLSCSPISGHRSVSWYQQTPGQGLQFLFEYFSETQRNKGNFPGRFSGRQFSNSRSEMNVSTLELGDSALYLCASGSGGAQETQYFGPGTRLLVL.

The chain joins TRBV14 to TRBJ2-7; 9 bases are shared with TRBD1. The V segment lost 3 bases and the J segment 6 bases; nucleotides outside the gene matches: 9. CDR1 is SGHDN, CDR2 FVKESK, per germline. This CDR3 is 15 amino acids long. The CDR3 protein is CASSQSQGASLEQYF. Written as DNA, the CDR3 is TGTGCCAGCAGCCAGTCACAGGGGGCGTCGCTCGAGCAGTACTTC. The whole variable domain, remainder taken from reference TRBV14 and TRBJ2-7, is EAGVTQFPSHSVIEKGQTVTLRCDPISGHDNLYWYRRVMGKEIKFLLHFVKESKQDESGMPNNRFLAERTGGTYSTLKVQPAELEDSGVYFCASSQSQGASLEQYFGPGTRLTVT.